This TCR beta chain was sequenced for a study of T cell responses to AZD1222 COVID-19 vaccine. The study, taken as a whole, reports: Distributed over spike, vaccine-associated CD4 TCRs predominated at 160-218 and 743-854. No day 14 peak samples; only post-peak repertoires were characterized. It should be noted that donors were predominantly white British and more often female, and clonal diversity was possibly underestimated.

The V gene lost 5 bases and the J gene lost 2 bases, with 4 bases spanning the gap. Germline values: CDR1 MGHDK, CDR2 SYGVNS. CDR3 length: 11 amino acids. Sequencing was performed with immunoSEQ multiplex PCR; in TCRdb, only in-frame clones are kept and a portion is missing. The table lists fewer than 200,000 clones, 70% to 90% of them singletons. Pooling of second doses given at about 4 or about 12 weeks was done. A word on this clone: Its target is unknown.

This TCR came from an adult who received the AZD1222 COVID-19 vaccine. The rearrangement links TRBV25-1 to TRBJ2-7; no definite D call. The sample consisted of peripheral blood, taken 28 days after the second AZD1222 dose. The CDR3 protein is CASSTAYEQYF. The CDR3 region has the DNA TGTGCCAGCAGTACCGCCTACGAGCAGTACTTC.